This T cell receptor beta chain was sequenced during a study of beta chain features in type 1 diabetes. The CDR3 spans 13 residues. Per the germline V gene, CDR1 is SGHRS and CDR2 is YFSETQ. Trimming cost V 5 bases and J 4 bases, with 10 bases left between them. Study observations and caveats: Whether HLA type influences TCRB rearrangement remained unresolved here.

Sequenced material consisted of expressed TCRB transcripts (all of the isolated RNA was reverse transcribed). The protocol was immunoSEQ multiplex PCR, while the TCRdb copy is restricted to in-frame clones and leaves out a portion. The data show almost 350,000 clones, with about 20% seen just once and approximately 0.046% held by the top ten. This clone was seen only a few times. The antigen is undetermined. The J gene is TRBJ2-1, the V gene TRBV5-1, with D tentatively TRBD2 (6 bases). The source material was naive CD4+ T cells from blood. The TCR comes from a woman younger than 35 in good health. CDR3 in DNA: TGCGCCAGCAGACTAGCTGAGTACAATGAGCAGTTCTTC. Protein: CASRLAEYNEQFF.